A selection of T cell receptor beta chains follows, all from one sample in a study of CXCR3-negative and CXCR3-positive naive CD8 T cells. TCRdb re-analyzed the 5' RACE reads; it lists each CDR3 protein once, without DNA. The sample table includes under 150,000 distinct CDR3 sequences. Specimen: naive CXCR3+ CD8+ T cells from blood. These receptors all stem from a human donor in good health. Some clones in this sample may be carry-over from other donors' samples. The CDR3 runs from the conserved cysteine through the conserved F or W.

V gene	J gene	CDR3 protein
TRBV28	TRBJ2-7	CASSSLGTGKGEQYF
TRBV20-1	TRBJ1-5	CSAINRQGGGGQPQHF
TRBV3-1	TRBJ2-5	CASSQDPFLAGETQYF
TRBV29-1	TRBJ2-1	CSVETSTIYNEQFF
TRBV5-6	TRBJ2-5	CASSGVGETQYF
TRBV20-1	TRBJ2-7	CSARDLEGQGIAYEQYF
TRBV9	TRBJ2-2	CASSVGGNTGELFF
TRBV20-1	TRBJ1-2	CSARDSRQGNYGYTF
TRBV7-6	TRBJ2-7	CASSTGESYEQYF
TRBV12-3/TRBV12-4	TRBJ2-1	CASSSTIELPALSSYNEQFF
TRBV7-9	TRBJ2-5	CASSPTTGEATQETQYF
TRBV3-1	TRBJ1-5	CASSPNRGSNQPQHF
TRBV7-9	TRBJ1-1	CASSLIVGEAFF
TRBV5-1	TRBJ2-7	CASSSGPRLEEQYF
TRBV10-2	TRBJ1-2	CASSESEGGPYGYTF
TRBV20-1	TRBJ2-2	CSGWDRNTGELFF
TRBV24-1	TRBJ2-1	CATSDTYNEQFF
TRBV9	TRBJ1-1	CASSATGRWGTEAFF
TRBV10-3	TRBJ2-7	CAITQGAEQYF
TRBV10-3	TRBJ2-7	CAINPGNSYEQYF
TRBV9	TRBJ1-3	CASSVPTQGAADGNTIYF
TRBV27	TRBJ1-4	CASSLSQGRTNEKLFF
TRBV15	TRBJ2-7	CATSSGRGLSYEQYF
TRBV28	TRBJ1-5	CASILLREDQPQHF
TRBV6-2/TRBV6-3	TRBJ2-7	CASSYGQLAGVSYEQYF